Following are 8 T cell receptor beta chains from one sample sequenced in a study of control samples from healthy donors and cancer patients. TCRdb's copy holds only in-frame clones and misses some; the assay was immunoSEQ multiplex PCR. This table has under 80,000 clones, 84% appearing once. Sequences were obtained from blood. These receptor sequences come from a man in his fifties or sixties in good health.

The CDR3, as DNA: TGTGCCAGCAGCTACACCGGGACAGGTGCCGGCTACACCTTC. This gives the protein CASSYTGTGAGYTF. The chain carries TRBV5-5 and TRBJ1-2; 8 bases are shared with TRBD1. CDR1 and CDR2 (germline): SGHKS, YYEKEE (reference sequence). Losses at the gene ends were 3 bases for V and 8 bases for J; bases not matched to a gene: 9. The CDR3 totals 14 residues.

The V gene is TRBV6-5, the J gene TRBJ2-3; D is perhaps TRBD1 (5 bases). Germline values: CDR1 MNHEY, CDR2 SVGAGI. This CDR3 spans 14 amino acids. Trimming stripped 7 bases from V and 0 bases from J, with 11 bases between. CDR3 sequence (DNA): TGTGCCAGCAAACAGGAAACTAGCACAGATACGCAGTATTTT. This encodes CASKQETSTDTQYF.

The V and J genes are TRBV19 and TRBJ2-5, with 7 bases fitting TRBD1. Germline CDR1 and CDR2: LNHDA and SQIVND (reference sequence). The V segment lost 4 bases and the J segment 5 bases; nucleotides outside the gene matches: 4. The CDR3 contains 13 residues. Written as DNA, the CDR3 is TGTGCCAGTAGTACAGGGGGTGCTGAGACCCAGTACTTC. Translated: CASSTGGAETQYF.

The CDR3 reads CASSASGRVETQYF. Written as DNA, the CDR3 is TGTGCCAGTAGCGCCAGCGGGAGGGTAGAGACCCAGTACTTC. The J gene is TRBJ2-5, the V gene TRBV19; 10 bases are a match to TRBD2. Germline loops: CDR1 LNHDA, CDR2 SQIVND (reference sequence). The CDR3 runs to 14 residues. Trimming at V came to 6 bases and at J to 4 bases, leaving 5 bases not matched to a gene.

The V call is TRBV27, the J call TRBJ2-7; D ambiguous. The CDR3 has 15 residues. The V gene lost 7 bases and the J gene lost 2 bases, with 18 bases spanning the gap. Germline-derived CDR1 and CDR2 are MNHEY and SMNVEV (reference sequence). CDR3 amino acids: CASTPDGVRPYEQYF. CDR3 DNA sequence: TGTGCCAGCACCCCGGACGGAGTAAGACCCTACGAGCAGTACTTC.

This clone appeared once. The chain couples TRBV6-2 or TRBV6-3 to TRBJ2-3; 7 nucleotides align to TRBD1. This CDR3 is built from 16 residues. V shed 4 bases and J 3 bases; nucleotides not matched to a gene: 10. The germline gives CDR1 MNHEY, CDR2 SVGEGT. CDR3 DNA sequence: TGTGCCAGCAGTTGGGACAGATTTGAGGGAACAGATACGCAGTATTTT. This codes for CASSWDRFEGTDTQYF.

The chain employs TRBV9 and TRBJ1-1; D unclear. The CDR3 covers 17 residues. Per the germline V gene, CDR1 is SGDLS and CDR2 is YYNGEE. Trimming removed 3 bases at V and 3 bases at J, with 21 bases between. CDR3: CASSGTLGPPRDTEAFF. As DNA, the CDR3 is TGTGCCAGCAGCGGCACCCTGGGCCCCCCGAGGGACACTGAAGCTTTCTTT.

The chain carries TRBV7-7 and TRBJ2-5; TRBD2 matches at 9 bases. The germline V gene has CDR1 SSHAT and CDR2 FNYEAQ (reference sequence). V dropped 5 bases and J dropped 2; count of bases not matched to a gene: 6. This CDR3 has 15 residues. Here the CDR3 DNA reads TGTGCCAGCAGCCAAATGACTAGCGGACAAGAGACCCAGTACTTC. This sequence encodes CASSQMTSGQETQYF.